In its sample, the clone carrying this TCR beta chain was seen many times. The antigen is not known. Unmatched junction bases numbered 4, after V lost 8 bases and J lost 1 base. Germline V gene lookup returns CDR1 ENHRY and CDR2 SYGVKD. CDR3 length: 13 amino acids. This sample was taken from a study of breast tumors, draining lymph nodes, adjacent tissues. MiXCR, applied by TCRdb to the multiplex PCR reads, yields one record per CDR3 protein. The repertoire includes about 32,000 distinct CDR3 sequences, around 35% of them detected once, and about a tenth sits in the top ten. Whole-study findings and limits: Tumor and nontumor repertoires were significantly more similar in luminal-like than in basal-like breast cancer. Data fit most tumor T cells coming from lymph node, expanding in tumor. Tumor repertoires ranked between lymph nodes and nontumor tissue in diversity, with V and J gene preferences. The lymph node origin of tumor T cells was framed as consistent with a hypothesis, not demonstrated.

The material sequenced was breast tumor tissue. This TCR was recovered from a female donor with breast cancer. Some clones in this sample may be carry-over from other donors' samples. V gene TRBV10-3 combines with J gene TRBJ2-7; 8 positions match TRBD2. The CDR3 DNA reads TGTGCCATCCGAGCGGGAGAATCCTACGAGCAGTACTTC. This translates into CAIRAGESYEQYF.